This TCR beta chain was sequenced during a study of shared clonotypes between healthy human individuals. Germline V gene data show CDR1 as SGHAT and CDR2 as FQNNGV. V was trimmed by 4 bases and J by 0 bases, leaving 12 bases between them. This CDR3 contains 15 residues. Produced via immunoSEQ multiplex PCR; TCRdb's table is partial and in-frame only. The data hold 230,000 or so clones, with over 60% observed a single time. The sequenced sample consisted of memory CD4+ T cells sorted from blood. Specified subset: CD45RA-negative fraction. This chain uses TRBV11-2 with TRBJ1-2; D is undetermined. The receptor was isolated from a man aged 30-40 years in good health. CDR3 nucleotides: TGTGCCAGCAGCTCCTTACAGAGGACTAACTATGGCTACACCTTC. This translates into CASSSLQRTNYGYTF. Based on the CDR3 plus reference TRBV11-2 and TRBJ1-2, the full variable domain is EAGVAQSPRYKIIEKRQSVAFWCNPISGHATLYWYQQILGQGPKLLIQFQNNGVVDDSQLPKDRFSAERLKGVDSTLKIQPAKLEDSAVYLCASSSLQRTNYGYTFGSGTRLTVV.